This TCR beta chain is drawn from a study of blood T cell repertoires in COVID-19. Study-level background: Samples came from the United States, Italy and Spain, spanning acute and convalescent COVID-19.

V was trimmed by 2 bases and J by 8 bases, leaving 10 bases between them. CDR3 length equals 13 residues. Germline-derived CDR1 and CDR2 are SEHNR and FQNEAQ (reference sequence). Clones were read by immunoSEQ multiplex PCR, and TCRdb kept only the in-frame ones, dropping some. The table lists about 34,000 clones, approximately 89% of them singletons. The gene calls are TRBV7-9 and TRBJ2-1; TRBD2 might be the D (5 bases). The source is a man between 60 and 75 years old with active COVID-19. Sequenced material: peripheral blood. CDR3 nucleotides: TGTGCCAGCAGCTTATATCGGGGAGATGAGCAGTTCTTC. It translates to CASSLYRGDEQFF.